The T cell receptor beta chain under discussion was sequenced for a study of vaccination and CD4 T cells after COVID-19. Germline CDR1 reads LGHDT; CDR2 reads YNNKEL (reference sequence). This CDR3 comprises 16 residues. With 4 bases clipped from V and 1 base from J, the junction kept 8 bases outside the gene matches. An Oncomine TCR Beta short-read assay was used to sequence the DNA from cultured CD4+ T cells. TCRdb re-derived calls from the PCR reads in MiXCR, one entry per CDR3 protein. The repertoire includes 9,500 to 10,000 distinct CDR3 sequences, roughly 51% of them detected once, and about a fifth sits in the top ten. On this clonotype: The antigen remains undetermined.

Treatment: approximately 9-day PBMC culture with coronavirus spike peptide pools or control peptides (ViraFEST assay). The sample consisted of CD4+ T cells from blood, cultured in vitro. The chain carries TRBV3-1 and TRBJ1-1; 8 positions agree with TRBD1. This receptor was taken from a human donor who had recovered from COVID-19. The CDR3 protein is CASSPNRQGTNTEAFF. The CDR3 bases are TGTGCCAGCAGCCCAAACAGACAGGGGACGAACACTGAAGCTTTCTTT.